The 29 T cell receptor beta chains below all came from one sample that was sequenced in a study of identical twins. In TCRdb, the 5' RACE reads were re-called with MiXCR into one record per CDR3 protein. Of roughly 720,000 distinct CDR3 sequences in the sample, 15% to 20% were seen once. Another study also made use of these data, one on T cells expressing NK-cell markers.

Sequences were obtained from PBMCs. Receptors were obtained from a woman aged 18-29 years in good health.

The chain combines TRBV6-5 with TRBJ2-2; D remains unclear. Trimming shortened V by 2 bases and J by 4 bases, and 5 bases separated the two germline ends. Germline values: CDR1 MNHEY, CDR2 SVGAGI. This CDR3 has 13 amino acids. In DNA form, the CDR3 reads TGTGCCAGCAGTTACATCGCCACCGGGGAGCTGTTTTTT. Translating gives CASSYIATGELFF.

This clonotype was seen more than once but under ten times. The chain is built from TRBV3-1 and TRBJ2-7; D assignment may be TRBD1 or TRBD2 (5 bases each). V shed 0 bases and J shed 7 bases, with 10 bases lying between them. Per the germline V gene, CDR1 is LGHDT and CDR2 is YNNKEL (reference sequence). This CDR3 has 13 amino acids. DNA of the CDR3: TGTGCCAGCAGCCAAGATCAGGGCGGGGAGCAGTACTTC. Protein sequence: CASSQDQGGEQYF.

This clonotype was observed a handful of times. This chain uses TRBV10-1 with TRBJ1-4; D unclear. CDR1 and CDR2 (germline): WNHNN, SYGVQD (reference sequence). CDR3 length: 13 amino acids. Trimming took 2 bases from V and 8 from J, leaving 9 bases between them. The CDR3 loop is CASSEGLGEKLFF. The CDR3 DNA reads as TGCGCCAGCAGTGAGGGTCTAGGCGAAAAACTGTTTTTT.

The CDR3 DNA is TGTGCCAGCAGCCTCCGTCCGGGACAGGGTTTTGAAGGCTACACCTTC. Translating gives CASSLRPGQGFEGYTF. The rearrangement uses TRBV7-8 and TRBJ1-2; 9 bases fit TRBD1. V shed 5 bases and J 8 bases; nucleotides not matched to a gene: 15. CDR3 length: 16 amino acids. The V gene's germline CDR1 is SGHVS and CDR2 FQNEAQ.

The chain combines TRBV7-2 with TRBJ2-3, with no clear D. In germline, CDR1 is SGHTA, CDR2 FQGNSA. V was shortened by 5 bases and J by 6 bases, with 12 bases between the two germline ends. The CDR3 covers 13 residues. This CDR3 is CASSPARKDTQYF. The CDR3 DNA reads TGTGCCAGCAGCCCAGCCCGAAAGGATACGCAGTATTTT.

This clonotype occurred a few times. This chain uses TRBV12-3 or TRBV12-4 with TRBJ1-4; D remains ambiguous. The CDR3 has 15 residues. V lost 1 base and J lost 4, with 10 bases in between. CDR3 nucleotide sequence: TGTGCCAGCAGTTTAGTTGAGGGCCGTAATGAAAAACTGTTTTTT. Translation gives CASSLVEGRNEKLFF.

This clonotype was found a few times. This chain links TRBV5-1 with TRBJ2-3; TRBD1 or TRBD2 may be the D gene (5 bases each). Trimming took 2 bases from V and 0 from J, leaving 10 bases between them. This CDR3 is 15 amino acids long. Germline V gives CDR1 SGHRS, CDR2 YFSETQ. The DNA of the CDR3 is TGCGCCAGCAGCTTATTCCGGGACAGCACAGATACGCAGTATTTT. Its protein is CASSLFRDSTDTQYF.

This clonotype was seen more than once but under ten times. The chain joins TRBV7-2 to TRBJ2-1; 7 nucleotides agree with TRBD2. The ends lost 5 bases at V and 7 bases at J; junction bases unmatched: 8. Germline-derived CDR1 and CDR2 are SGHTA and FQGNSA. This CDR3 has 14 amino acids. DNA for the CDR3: TGTGCCAGCAGCCCACAGAGCGGGATAAATGAGCAGTTCTTC. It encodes CASSPQSGINEQFF.

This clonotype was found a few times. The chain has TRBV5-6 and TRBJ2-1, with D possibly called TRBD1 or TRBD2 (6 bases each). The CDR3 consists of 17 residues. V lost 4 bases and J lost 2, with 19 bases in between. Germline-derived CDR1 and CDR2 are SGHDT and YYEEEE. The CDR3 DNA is TGTGCCAGCAGCCCTACACGGAGGGACACGGCCTACAATGAGCAGTTCTTC. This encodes CASSPTRRDTAYNEQFF. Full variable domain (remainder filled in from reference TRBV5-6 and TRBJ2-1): DAGVTQSPTHLIKTRGQQVTLRCSPKSGHDTVSWYQQALGQGPQFIFQYYEEEERQRGNFPDRFSGHQFPNYSSELNVNALLLGDSALYLCASSPTRRDTAYNEQFFGPGTRLTVL.

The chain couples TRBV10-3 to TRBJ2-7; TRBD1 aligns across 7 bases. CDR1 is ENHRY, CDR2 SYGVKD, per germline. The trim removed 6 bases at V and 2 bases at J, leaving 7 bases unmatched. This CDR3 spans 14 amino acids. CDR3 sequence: CAIRTGTVAYEQYF. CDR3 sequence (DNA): TGTGCCATCAGGACCGGGACAGTCGCCTACGAGCAGTACTTC.

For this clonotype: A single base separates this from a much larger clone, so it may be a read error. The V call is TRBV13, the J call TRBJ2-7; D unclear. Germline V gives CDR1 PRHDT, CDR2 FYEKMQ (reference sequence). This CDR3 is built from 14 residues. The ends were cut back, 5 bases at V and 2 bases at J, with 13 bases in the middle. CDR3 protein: CASSPGRNPYEQYF. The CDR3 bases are TGTGCCAGCAGCCCCGGACGGAACCCCTACGAGCAGTACTTC.

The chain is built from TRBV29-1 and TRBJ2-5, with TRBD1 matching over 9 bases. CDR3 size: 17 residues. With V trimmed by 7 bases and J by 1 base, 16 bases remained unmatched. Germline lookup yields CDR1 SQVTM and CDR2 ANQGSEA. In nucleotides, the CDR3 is TGCAGCGCATACAGGGGGCTTAGGGGATCCTTCCAAGAGACCCAGTACTTC. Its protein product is CSAYRGLRGSFQETQYF.

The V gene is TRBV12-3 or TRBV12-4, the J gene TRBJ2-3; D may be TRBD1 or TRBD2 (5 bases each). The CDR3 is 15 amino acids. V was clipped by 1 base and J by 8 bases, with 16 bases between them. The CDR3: CASSLEGPPVGTQYF. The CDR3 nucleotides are TGTGCCAGCAGTTTAGAGGGACCCCCCGTTGGTACGCAGTATTTT.

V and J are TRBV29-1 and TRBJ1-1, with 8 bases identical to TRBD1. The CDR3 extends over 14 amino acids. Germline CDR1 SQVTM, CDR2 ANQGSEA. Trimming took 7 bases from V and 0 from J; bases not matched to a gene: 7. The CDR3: CSAMTGALNTEAFF. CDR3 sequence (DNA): TGCAGCGCCATGACAGGGGCCTTGAACACTGAAGCTTTCTTT.

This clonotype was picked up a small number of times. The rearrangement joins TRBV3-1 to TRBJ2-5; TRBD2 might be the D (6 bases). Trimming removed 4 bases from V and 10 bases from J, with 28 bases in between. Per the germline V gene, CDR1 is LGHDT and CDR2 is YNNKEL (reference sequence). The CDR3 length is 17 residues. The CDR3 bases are TGTGCCAGCAGCCTCCTCCCCCGTTCGGGACTCCTTAACGTCCAGTACTTC. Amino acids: CASSLLPRSGLLNVQYF.

The DNA for the CDR3 is TGTGCCAGCAGCGACCGGACTAGCGGGGGAGCCAACACCGGGGAGCTGTTTTTT. Its protein product is CASSDRTSGGANTGELFF. The V gene is TRBV9, the J gene TRBJ2-2, with 13 bases aligning to TRBD2. Germline trimming cut 3 bases from V and 2 bases from J; bases unmatched to any gene: 7. This CDR3 has 18 amino acids. Germline V CDR1 and CDR2: SGDLS, YYNGEE.

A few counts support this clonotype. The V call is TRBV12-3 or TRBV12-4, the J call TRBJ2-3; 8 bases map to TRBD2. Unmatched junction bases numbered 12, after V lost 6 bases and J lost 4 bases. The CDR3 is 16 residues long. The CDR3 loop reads CASRTSQSGRADTQYF. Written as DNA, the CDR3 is TGTGCCAGCAGAACCTCTCAAAGCGGGAGAGCAGATACGCAGTATTTT.

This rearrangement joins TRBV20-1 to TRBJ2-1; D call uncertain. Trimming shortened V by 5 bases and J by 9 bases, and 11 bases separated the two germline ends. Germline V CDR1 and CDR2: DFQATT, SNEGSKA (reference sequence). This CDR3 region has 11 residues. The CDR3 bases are TGCAGTGCTCTGGGATGGGGTGAGCAGTTCTTC. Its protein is CSALGWGEQFF.

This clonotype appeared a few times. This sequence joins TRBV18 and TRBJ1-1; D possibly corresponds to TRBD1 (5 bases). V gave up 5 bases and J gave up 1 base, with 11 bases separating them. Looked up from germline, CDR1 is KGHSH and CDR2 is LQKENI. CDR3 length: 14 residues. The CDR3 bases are TGTGCCAGCTCAGTACAGGTGCAGAACACTGAAGCTTTCTTT. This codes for CASSVQVQNTEAFF.

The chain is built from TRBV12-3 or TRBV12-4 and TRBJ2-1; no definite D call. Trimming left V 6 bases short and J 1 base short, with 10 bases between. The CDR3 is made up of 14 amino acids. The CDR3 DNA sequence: TGTGCCAGCAGCAGCTTTCGGTCCTACAATGAGCAGTTCTTC. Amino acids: CASSSFRSYNEQFF.

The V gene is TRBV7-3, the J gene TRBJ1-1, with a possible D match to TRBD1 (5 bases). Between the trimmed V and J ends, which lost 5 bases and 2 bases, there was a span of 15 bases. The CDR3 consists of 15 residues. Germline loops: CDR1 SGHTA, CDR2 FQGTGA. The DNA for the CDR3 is TGTGCCAGCAGCCAAGGGCCGGGACGCAACACTGAAGCTTTCTTT. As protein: CASSQGPGRNTEAFF.

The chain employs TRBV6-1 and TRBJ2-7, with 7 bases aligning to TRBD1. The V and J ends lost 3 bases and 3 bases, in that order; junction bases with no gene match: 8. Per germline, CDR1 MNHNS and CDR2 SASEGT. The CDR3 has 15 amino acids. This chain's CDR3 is CASSDMTGNSYEQYF. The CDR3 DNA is TGTGCCAGCAGTGACATGACAGGGAATAGCTACGAGCAGTACTTC.

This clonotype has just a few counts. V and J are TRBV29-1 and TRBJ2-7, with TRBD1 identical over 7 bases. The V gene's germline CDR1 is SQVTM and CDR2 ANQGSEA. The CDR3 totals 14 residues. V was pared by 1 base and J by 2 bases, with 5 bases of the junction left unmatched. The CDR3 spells CSVEGDSGAYEQYF. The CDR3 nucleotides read TGCAGCGTTGAAGGGGACAGTGGGGCCTACGAGCAGTACTTC.

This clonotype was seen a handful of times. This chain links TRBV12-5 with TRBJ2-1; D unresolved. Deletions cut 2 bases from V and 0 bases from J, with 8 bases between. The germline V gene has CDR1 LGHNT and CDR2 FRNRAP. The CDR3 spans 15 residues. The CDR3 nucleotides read TGTGCTAGTGGTTTGTGGTCGAGCTCCTACAATGAGCAGTTCTTC. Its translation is CASGLWSSSYNEQFF.

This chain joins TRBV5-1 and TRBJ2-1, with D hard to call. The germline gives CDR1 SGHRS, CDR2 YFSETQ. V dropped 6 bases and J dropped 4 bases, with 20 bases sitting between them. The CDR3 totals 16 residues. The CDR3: CASTVGPTTPYNEQFF. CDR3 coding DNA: TGCGCCAGCACCGTAGGACCGACCACCCCGTACAATGAGCAGTTCTTC.

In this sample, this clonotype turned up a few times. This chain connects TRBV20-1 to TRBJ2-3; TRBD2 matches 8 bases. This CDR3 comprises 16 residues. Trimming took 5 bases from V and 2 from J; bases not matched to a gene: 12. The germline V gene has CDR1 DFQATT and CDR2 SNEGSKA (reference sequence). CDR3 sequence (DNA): TGCAGTGCTCCGAAAAACAGCGGGGGAGTCACAGATACGCAGTATTTT. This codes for CSAPKNSGGVTDTQYF.

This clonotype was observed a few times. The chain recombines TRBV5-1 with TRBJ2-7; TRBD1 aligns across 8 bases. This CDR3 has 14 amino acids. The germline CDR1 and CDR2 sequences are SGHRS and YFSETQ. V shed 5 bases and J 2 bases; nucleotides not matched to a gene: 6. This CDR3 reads CASSSGQATYEQYF. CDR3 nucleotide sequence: TGCGCCAGCAGTTCGGGACAGGCAACCTACGAGCAGTACTTC. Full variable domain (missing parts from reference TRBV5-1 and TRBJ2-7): KAGVTQTPRYLIKTRGQQVTLSCSPISGHRSVSWYQQTPGQGLQFLFEYFSETQRNKGNFPGRFSGRQFSNSRSEMNVSTLELGDSALYLCASSSGQATYEQYFGPGTRLTVT.

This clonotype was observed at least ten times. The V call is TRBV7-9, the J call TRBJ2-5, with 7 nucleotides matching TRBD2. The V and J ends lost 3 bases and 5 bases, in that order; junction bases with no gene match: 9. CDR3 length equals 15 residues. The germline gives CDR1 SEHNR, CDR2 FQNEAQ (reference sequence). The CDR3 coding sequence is TGTGCCAGCAGCTTCTTACTAGCGATAGGGGAGACCCAGTACTTC. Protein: CASSFLLAIGETQYF.

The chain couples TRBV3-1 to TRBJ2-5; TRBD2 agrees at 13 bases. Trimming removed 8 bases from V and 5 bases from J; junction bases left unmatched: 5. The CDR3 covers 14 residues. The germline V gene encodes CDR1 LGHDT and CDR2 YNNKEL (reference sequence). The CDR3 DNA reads TGTGCCAGCCGCGGACTAGCGGGAGTGGAGACCCAGTACTTC. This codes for CASRGLAGVETQYF.